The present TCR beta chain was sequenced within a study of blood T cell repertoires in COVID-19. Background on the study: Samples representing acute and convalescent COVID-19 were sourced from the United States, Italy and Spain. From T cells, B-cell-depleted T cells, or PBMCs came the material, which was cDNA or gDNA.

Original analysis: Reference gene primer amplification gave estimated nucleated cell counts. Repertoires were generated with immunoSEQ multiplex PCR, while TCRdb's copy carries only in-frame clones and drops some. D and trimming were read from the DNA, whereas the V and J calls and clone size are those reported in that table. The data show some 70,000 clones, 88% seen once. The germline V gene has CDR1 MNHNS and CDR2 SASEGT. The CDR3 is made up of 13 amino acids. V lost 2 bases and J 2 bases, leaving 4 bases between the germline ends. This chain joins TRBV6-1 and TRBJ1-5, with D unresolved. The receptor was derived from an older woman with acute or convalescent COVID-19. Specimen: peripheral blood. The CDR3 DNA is TGTGCCAGCAGTGAAACACGCAATCAGCCCCAGCATTTT. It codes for CASSETRNQPQHF.